This T cell receptor beta chain was recorded in a study of T cell responses to AZD1222 COVID-19 vaccine. With respect to this clone: Antigen unknown.

V was clipped by 0 bases and J by 2 bases, with 11 bases between them. There are 15 residues in the CDR3. Germline loops: CDR1 SGHNT, CDR2 YENEEA. General observations from the study: No repertoire was sampled before or during the peak T cell response, only after it.

The protocol was immunoSEQ multiplex PCR, while the TCRdb copy is restricted to in-frame clones and leaves out a portion. This table holds about 26,000 clones, 88% found once. The origin of this receptor is an adult who received the AZD1222 COVID-19 vaccine. Material: peripheral blood, obtained 28 days after the second AZD1222 dose. This chain connects TRBV11-3 to TRBJ2-7; the D gene could be TRBD1 or TRBD2 (5 bases each). This CDR3 is CASSLETGPTYEQYF. The CDR3 nucleotides are TGTGCCAGCAGCTTAGAAACGGGGCCAACCTACGAGCAGTACTTC.